The source of this T cell receptor (beta chain) is a study of OX40 agonist ivuxolimab in advanced cancers. Study-level background: People who had prior anti-PD-1, anti-PD-L1 or anti-CTLA-4 therapy could take part, and around 40% had some.

Enrollment shut out patients with autoimmune disease history or systemic immunosuppression. Collection of blood occurred at baseline, at cycle 4 day 1, and at cycle 7 day 1. Sequencing was performed with immunoSEQ multiplex PCR; in TCRdb, only in-frame clones are kept and a portion is missing. The sample lists tens of thousands of clones; about 89% were seen once. The CDR3 spans 15 residues. Germline V gives CDR1 SGHDT, CDR2 YYEEEE. V was clipped by 0 bases and J by 7 bases; unmatched bases: 8. This TCR came from an adult with an advanced solid tumor such as melanoma, head and neck, liver or kidney cancer. The gene calls are TRBV5-6 and TRBJ1-2; TRBD1 matches at 8 bases. The source was CD4+ or CD8+ T cells sorted from blood, collected in a trial of the OX40 agonist ivuxolimab. DNA for the CDR3: TGTGCCAGCAGCTTGGGACAGGGGCGTTCTCGTGGCTACACCTTC. Its translation: CASSLGQGRSRGYTF.